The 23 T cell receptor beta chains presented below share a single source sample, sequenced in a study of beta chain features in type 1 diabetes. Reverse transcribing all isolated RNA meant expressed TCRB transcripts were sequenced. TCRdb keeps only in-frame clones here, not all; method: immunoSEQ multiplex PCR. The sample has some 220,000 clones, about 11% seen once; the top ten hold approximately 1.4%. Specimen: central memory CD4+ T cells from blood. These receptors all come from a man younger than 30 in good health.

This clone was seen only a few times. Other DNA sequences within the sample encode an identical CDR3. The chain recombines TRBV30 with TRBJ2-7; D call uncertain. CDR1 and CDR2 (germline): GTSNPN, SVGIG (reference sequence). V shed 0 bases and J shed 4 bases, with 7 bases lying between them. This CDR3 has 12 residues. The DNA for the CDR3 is TGTGCCTGGAGTGTACGGCTTTACGAGCAGTACTTC. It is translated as CAWSVRLYEQYF. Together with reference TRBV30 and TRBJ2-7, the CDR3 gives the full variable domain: SQTIHQWPATLVQPVGSPLSLECTVEGTSNPNLYWYRQAAGRGLQLLFYSVGIGQISSEVPQNLSASRPQDRQFILSSKKLLLSDSGFYLCAWSVRLYEQYFGPGTRLTVT.

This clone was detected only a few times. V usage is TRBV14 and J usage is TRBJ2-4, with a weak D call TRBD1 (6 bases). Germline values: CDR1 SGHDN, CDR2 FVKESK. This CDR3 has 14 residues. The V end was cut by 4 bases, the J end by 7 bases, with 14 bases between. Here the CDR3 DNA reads TGTGCCAGCAGCCTGGGGACATTTTCTAACATTCAGTACTTC. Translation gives CASSLGTFSNIQYF.

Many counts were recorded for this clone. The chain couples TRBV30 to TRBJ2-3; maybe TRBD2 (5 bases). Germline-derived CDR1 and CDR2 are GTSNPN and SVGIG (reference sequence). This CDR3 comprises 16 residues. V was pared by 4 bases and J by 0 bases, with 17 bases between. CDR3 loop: CAWTPLGRASTDTQYF. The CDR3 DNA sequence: TGTGCCTGGACCCCCCTTGGGCGGGCTAGCACAGATACGCAGTATTTT.

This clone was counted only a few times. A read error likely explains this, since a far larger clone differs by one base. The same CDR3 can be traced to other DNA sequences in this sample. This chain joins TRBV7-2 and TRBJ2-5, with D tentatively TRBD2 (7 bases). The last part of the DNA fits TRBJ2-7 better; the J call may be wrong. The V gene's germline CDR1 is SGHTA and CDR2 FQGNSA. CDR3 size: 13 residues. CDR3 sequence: CASSFWGGHEQYF. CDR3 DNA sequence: TGTGCCAGCAGCTTTTGGGGGGGGCACGAGCAGTACTTC.

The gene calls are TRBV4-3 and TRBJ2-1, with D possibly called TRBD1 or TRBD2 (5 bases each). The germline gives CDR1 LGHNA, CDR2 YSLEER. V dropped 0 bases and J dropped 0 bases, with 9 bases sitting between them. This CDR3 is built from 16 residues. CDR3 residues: CASSQEKGSSYNEQFF. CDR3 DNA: TGCGCCAGCAGCCAAGAAAAGGGGAGCTCCTACAATGAGCAGTTCTTC.

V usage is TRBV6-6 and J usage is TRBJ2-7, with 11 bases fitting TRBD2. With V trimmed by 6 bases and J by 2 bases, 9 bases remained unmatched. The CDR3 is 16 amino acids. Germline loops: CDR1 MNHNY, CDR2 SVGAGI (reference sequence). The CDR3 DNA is TGTGCCAGCAGCCCCACAGGGACTAGCGGAACCTACGAGCAGTACTTC. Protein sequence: CASSPTGTSGTYEQYF.

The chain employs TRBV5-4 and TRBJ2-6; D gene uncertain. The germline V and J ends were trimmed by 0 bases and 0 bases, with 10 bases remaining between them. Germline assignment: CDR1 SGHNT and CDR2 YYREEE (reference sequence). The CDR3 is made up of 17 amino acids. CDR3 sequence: CASSLAGYISGANVLTF. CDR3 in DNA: TGTGCCAGCAGCTTGGCTGGGTATATCTCTGGGGCCAACGTCCTGACTTTC.

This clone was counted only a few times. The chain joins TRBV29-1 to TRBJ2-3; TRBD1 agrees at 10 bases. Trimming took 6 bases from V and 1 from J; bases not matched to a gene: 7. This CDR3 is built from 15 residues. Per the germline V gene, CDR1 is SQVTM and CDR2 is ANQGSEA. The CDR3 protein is CSVEGTGDGTDTQYF. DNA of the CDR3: TGCAGCGTCGAGGGGACAGGGGATGGCACAGATACGCAGTATTTT.

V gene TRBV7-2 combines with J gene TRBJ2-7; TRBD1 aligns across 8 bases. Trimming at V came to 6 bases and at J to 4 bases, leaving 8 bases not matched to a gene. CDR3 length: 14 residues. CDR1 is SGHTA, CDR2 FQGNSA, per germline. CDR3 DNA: TGTGCCAGCAGTTCCGACAGGGGTTCGTACGAGCAGTACTTC. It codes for CASSSDRGSYEQYF.

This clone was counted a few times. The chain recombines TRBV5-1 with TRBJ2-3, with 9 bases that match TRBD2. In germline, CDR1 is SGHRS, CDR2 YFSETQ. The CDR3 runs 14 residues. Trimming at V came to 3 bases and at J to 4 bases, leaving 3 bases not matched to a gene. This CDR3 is CASSSGTSPDTQYF. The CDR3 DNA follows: TGCGCCAGCAGCTCCGGGACTAGCCCAGATACGCAGTATTTT.

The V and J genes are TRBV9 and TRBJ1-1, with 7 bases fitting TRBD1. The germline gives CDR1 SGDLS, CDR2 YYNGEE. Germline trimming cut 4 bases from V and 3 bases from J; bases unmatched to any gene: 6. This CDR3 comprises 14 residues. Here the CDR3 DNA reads TGTGCCAGCAGCCGGGACAGTGGATACACTGAAGCTTTCTTT. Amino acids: CASSRDSGYTEAFF.

As DNA, the CDR3 is TGTGCCAGCAGTCAAGGGACTAGCGGGCTAGACGAGCAGTACTTC. Encoded protein: CASSQGTSGLDEQYF. The chain carries TRBV6-5 and TRBJ2-7; 12 nucleotides agree with TRBD2. Unmatched junction bases numbered 7, after V lost 5 bases and J lost 5 bases. The CDR3 is made up of 15 amino acids. The germline gives CDR1 MNHEY, CDR2 SVGAGI.

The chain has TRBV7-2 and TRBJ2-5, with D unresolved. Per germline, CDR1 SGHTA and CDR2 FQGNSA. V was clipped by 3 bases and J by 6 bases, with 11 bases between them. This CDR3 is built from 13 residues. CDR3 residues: CASSFKGAKTQYF. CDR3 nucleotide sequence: TGTGCCAGCAGCTTCAAGGGTGCGAAGACCCAGTACTTC.

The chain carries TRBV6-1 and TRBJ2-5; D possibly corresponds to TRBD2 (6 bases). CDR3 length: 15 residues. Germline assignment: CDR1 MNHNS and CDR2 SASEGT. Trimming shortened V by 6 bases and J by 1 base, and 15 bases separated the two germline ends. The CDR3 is CASSAGLNSQETQYF. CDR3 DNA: TGTGCCAGCAGCGCGGGGCTAAACAGCCAAGAGACCCAGTACTTC.

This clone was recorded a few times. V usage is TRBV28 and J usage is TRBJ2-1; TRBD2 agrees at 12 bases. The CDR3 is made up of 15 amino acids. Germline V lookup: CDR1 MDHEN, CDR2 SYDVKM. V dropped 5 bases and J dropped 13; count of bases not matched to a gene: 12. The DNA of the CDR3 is TGTGCCAGCAGTCCACTAGCGGGAGGTACAATGAAACAGTTCTTC. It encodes CASSPLAGGTMKQFF.

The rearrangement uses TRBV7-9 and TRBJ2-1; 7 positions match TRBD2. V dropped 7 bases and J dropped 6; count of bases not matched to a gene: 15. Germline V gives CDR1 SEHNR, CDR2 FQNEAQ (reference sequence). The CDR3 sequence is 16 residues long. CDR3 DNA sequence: TGTGCCAGCACCCTCGGAGGTTTAACGGGGGGCAATGAGCAGTTCTTC. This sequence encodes CASTLGGLTGGNEQFF.

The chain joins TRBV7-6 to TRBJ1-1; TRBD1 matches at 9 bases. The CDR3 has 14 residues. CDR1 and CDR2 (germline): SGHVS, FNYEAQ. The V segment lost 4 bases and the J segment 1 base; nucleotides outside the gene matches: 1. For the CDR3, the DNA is TGTGCCAGCAGCTCGGGACAGGGGAACACTGAAGCTTTCTTT. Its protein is CASSSGQGNTEAFF.

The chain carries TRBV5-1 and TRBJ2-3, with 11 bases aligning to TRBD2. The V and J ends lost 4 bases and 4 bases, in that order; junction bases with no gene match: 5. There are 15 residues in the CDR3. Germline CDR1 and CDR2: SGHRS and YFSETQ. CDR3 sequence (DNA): TGCGCCAGCAGCCTCGGGACTAGCGGAGCAGATACGCAGTATTTT. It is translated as CASSLGTSGADTQYF.

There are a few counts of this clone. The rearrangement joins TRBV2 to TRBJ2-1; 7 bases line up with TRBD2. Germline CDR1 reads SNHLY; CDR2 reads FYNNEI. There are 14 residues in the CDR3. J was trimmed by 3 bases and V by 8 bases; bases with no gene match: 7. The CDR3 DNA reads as TGTGCCAGCGCGGGGGAACGGTTCTACAATGAGCAGTTCTTC. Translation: CASAGERFYNEQFF.

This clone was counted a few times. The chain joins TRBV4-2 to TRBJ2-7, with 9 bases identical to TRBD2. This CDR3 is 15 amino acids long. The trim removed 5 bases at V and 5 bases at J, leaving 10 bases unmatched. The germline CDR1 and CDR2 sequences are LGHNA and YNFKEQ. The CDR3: CASSKPGLASHEQYF. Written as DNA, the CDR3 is TGTGCCAGCAGCAAACCGGGACTAGCTTCCCACGAGCAGTACTTC.

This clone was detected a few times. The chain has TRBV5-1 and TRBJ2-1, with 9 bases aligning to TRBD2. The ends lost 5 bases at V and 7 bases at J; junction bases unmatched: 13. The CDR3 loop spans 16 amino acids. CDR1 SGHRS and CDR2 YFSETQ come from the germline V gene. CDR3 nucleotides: TGCGCCAGCAGTCCTCCTGGGATAGCGGGAGCGAATGAGCAGTTCTTC. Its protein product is CASSPPGIAGANEQFF.

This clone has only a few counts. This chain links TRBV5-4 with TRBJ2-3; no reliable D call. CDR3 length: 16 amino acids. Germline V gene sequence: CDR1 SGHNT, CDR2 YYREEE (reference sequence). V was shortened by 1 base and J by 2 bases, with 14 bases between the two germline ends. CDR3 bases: TGTGCCAGCAGCTTGATAGGGCAGCCACCCACAGATACGCAGTATTTT. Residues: CASSLIGQPPTDTQYF.

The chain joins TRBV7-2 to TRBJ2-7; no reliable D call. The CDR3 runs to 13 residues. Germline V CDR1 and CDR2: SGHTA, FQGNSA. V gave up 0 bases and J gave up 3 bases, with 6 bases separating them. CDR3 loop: CASSLAWLYEQYF. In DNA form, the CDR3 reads TGTGCCAGCAGCTTAGCCTGGCTCTACGAGCAGTACTTC.